These 3 T cell receptor beta chains came from one sample sequenced in a study of blood T cell repertoires in COVID-19. The table came from immunoSEQ multiplex PCR; TCRdb's copy has only in-frame clones and leaves some out. Of approximately 360,000 clones listed, roughly 90% are singletons. The sequencing sample was made of PBMCs or T cells enriched from blood (not recorded which). These receptors were collected from a woman aged 25 to 45 with acute COVID-19.

The J gene is TRBJ1-1, the V gene TRBV2; 7 bases align to TRBD1. The V gene's germline CDR1 is SNHLY and CDR2 FYNNEI. The CDR3 has 14 residues. V lost 4 bases, J lost 5 bases, and 7 bases stayed unmatched. In nucleotides, the CDR3 is TGTGCCAGCAGTGGCGAGGGGGCTATGACTGAAGCTTTCTTT. It is translated as CASSGEGAMTEAFF.

In this sample, this clone turned up once. The chain joins TRBV18 to TRBJ2-4; 11 bases are a match to TRBD2. This CDR3 region has 17 residues. Looked up from germline, CDR1 is KGHSH and CDR2 is LQKENI. Trimming cost V 3 bases and J 2 bases; bases outside gene matches: 6. The CDR3 bases are TGTGCCAGCTCACCTAGCGGGGGGGCTACATCCAAAAACATTCAGTACTTC. It codes for CASSPSGGATSKNIQYF.

The sample holds one count of this clone. The chain employs TRBV19 and TRBJ1-4, with D perhaps matching TRBD1 (6 bases). Trimming took off 5 bases at V and 8 bases at J, with 12 bases between the two ends. The CDR3 is 13 amino acids. Germline CDR1 and CDR2: LNHDA and SQIVND (reference sequence). CDR3 sequence (DNA): TGTGCCAGTAGTTCAGCAACAGGGGAAAAACTGTTTTTT. This encodes CASSSATGEKLFF.